The 13 T cell receptor beta chains reported below all come from one sample, sequenced in a study of cytomegalovirus exposure and HLA in healthy donors. Researchers ran the PCR with 60 Vbeta and 13 Jbeta primers. Assay used: immunoSEQ multiplex PCR; TCRdb lists only in-frame clones, some missing. Of 200,000 or so clones listed, 78% are singletons. Sequencing was carried out using PBMCs. The receptors were gathered from a woman between 25 and 40 years old in good health and CMV-seropositive.

This CDR3 is CASSPLRVSGNTIYF. The CDR3 region has the DNA TGTGCCAGCTCACCGCTCCGGGTCTCTGGAAACACCATATATTTT. The chain joins TRBV18 to TRBJ1-3; D remains unclear. The germline V gene encodes CDR1 KGHSH and CDR2 LQKENI. This CDR3 contains 15 residues. V lost 3 bases, J lost 0 bases, and 9 bases lay in between.

This clone has just one count. The chain is built from TRBV15 and TRBJ1-1; D is ambiguous. Germline V gene sequence: CDR1 LNHNV, CDR2 YYDKDF (reference sequence). The CDR3 loop spans 13 amino acids. Trimming cost V 1 base and J 2 bases, with 5 bases left between them. The CDR3 reads CATSRAGNTEAFF. CDR3 nucleotides: TGTGCCACCAGCAGAGCAGGAAACACTGAAGCTTTCTTT.

The chain combines TRBV5-1 with TRBJ2-1; D not certain. CDR1 is SGHRS, CDR2 YFSETQ, per germline. CDR3 length equals 16 residues. Deletions cut 4 bases from V and 0 bases from J, with 14 bases between. The CDR3 sequence: CASSPTVASSYNEQFF. DNA of the CDR3: TGCGCCAGCAGCCCCACAGTGGCGAGCTCCTACAATGAGCAGTTCTTC.

The V and J genes are TRBV28 and TRBJ1-2, with D unresolved. V gave up 5 bases and J gave up 0 bases, with 19 bases separating them. This CDR3 is 17 amino acids long. Germline CDR1 and CDR2: MDHEN and SYDVKM. CDR3 protein: CASSQPDWTGTNYGYTF. Here the CDR3 DNA reads TGTGCCAGCAGTCAACCCGACTGGACCGGGACTAACTATGGCTACACCTTC.

The rearrangement joins TRBV5-4 to TRBJ2-3; 9 nucleotides match TRBD2. The CDR3 loop spans 16 amino acids. The V segment lost 5 bases and the J segment 6 bases; nucleotides outside the gene matches: 13. Looked up from germline, CDR1 is SGHNT and CDR2 is YYREEE (reference sequence). The CDR3 protein is CASRPAAGGSSDTQYF. The CDR3 nucleotides are TGTGCCAGCAGACCTGCCGCGGGGGGGTCCTCTGATACGCAGTATTTT. The full variable domain, rest sourced from reference TRBV5-4 and TRBJ2-3, is ETGVTQSPTHLIKTRGQQVTLRCSSQSGHNTVSWYQQALGQGPQFIFQYYREEENGRGNFPPRFSGLQFPNYSSELNVNALELDDSALYLCASRPAAGGSSDTQYFGPGTRLTVL.

This chain links TRBV7-6 with TRBJ2-7; TRBD1 is a possible D gene (5 bases). CDR3 size: 13 residues. Trimming stripped 5 bases from V and 2 bases from J, with 10 bases between. Germline V lookup: CDR1 SGHVS, CDR2 FNYEAQ. The CDR3 DNA sequence: TGTGCCAGCAGCCCCCAGGGAACCTACGAGCAGTACTTC. It translates to CASSPQGTYEQYF.

CDR3 residues: CASSTNNYGYTF. The CDR3 bases are TGTGCCAGCAGTACAAATAACTATGGCTACACCTTC. The chain has TRBV6-5 and TRBJ1-2; no clear D gene. V was trimmed by 5 bases and J by 1 base, leaving 5 bases between them. CDR1 and CDR2 from the germline V gene are MNHEY and SVGAGI. The CDR3 is 12 amino acids.

The V and J genes are TRBV5-4 and TRBJ2-3; TRBD2 agrees at 9 bases. The CDR3 runs to 15 residues. V lost 4 bases to trimming and J lost 2 bases; unmatched junction nucleotides: 5. Germline lookup yields CDR1 SGHNT and CDR2 YYREEE (reference sequence). CDR3 sequence (DNA): TGTGCCAGCAGCCCGCTAGCGGGGTTCACAGATACGCAGTATTTT. Its protein is CASSPLAGFTDTQYF.

This clone was detected once. The chain joins TRBV15 to TRBJ2-2; perhaps TRBD2 as D (7 bases). V was cut by 0 bases and J by 6 bases, with 17 bases left in between. CDR1 is LNHNV and CDR2 is YYDKDF in the germline V gene (reference sequence). This CDR3 region has 17 residues. The CDR3 DNA follows: TGTGCCACCAGCAGAGACCGACCGGGGGGCTGGGCCGGGGAGCTGTTTTTT. This gives the protein CATSRDRPGGWAGELFF.

This sequence joins TRBV9 and TRBJ1-1; a weak D match, TRBD1 (5 bases). V lost 3 bases and J 4 bases, leaving 10 bases between the germline ends. The CDR3 runs 13 residues. Looked up from germline, CDR1 is SGDLS and CDR2 is YYNGEE. CDR3 DNA: TGTGCCAGCAGCGCACCAGGGTCCACTGAAGCTTTCTTT. The encoded protein is CASSAPGSTEAFF.

In this sample, this clone turned up once. The chain is built from TRBV5-1 and TRBJ2-7; no firm D call. This CDR3 is 14 amino acids long. Germline CDR1 SGHRS, CDR2 YFSETQ. V was trimmed by 0 bases and J by 0 bases, leaving 7 bases between them. CDR3 in amino acids: CASSLETYSYEQYF. In DNA form, the CDR3 reads TGCGCCAGCAGCTTGGAGACTTACTCCTACGAGCAGTACTTC.

This CDR3 reads CASRKLSFGYTF. For the CDR3, the DNA is TGTGCCAGCAGGAAGCTGTCTTTTGGCTACACCTTC. The chain has TRBV28 and TRBJ1-2; D ambiguous. Germline CDR1 MDHEN, CDR2 SYDVKM. The length of the CDR3 is 12 residues. Trimming took off 6 bases at V and 7 bases at J, with 12 bases between the two ends.

The rearrangement uses TRBV14 and TRBJ2-3, with D perhaps TRBD2 (6 bases). Germline assignment: CDR1 SGHDN and CDR2 FVKESK. Trimming took 2 bases from V and 2 from J, leaving 14 bases between them. The CDR3 loop spans 16 amino acids. The CDR3 region is CASSQLWRGDTDTQYF. In DNA form, the CDR3 reads TGTGCCAGCAGCCAACTCTGGCGGGGAGACACAGATACGCAGTATTTT.